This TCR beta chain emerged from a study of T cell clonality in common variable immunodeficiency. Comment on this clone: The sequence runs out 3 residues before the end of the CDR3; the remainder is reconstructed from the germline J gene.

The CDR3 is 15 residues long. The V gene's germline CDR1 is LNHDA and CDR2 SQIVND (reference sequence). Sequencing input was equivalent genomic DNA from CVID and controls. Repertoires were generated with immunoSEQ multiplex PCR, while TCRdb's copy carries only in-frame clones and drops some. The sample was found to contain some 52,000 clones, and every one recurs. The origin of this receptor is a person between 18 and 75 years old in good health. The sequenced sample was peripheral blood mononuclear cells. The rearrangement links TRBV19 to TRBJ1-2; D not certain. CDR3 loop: CASSIALAGYYDYTF. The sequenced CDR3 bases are TGTGCCAGTAGTATTGCGTTAGCGGGATACTACGAC.